Listed below are T cell receptor beta chains from one sample, sequenced in a study of CD8 T cells in ankylosing spondylitis. TCRdb reanalysed the 5' RACE reads using MiXCR and keeps one entry per CDR3 protein. The sample has 36,000 or so distinct CDR3 sequences, 13% seen once; the top ten hold around 33%. The material sequenced was synovial fluid, either unsorted or a sorted T cell fraction (not recorded which). The source of these receptors is a male donor with ankylosing spondylitis. The CDR3 runs from the conserved cysteine through the conserved F or W. D genes are given only for firm matches. Clone size appears in some rows only: once, few, many, or a class for an expanded clone.

j_call,v_call,d_call,clone_size,cdr3_aa,cdr3_nt
TRBJ2-7,TRBV10-1,NA,NA,CASSVGHEQYF,TGCGCCAGCAGTGTGGGACACGAGCAGTACTTC
TRBJ2-3,TRBV12-3/TRBV12-4,NA,many,CASSLGQVYSSTDTQYF,TGTGCCAGCAGTTTAGGGCAGGTTTACTCTAGCACAGATACGCAGTATTTT
TRBJ1-6,TRBV6-2/TRBV6-3,TRBD1,few,CASSSTLGTGSSPLHF,TGTGCCAGCAGTTCCACCCTGGGGACAGGGTCTTCACCCCTCCACTTT
TRBJ1-1,TRBV7-9,NA,many,CASSLRGGAGRNTEAFF,TGTGCCAGCAGCTTAAGGGGCGGGGCGGGTCGGAACACTGAAGCTTTCTTT
TRBJ2-5,TRBV10-2,TRBD2,many,CASTGLAGPGSGGQYF,TGCGCCAGCACGGGACTAGCGGGACCAGGCTCGGGGGGCCAGTACTTC
TRBJ2-7,TRBV20-1,NA,many,CSAEEPTPNYEQYF,TGCAGTGCTGAAGAGCCCACACCCAACTACGAGCAGTACTTC
TRBJ2-2,TRBV4-3,TRBD1,few,CASRPRQGGTGELFF,TGCGCCAGCAGACCTAGACAGGGTGGGACCGGGGAGCTGTTTTTT
TRBJ2-2,TRBV6-2/TRBV6-3,NA,many,CASTPGGADTGELFF,TGTGCCAGCACCCCTGGGGGGGCGGACACCGGGGAGCTGTTTTTT
TRBJ1-2,TRBV29-1,NA,NA,CSAGGEVYGYTF,TGCAGCGCCGGGGGAGAGGTCTATGGCTACACCTTC
TRBJ2-7,TRBV5-1,TRBD1,NA,CASSLSSGGYEQYF,TGCGCCAGCAGCTTATCGTCAGGGGGCTACGAGCAGTACTTC
TRBJ1-2,TRBV27,NA,few,CASSLRQNYGYTF,TGTGCCAGCAGTTTACGACAGAACTATGGCTACACCTTC
TRBJ1-1,TRBV7-8,NA,many,CASSPGEGTEAFF,TGTGCCAGCAGCCCCGGGGAAGGCACTGAAGCTTTCTTT
TRBJ1-5,TRBV10-3,NA,many,CASGTPVYSNQPQHF,TGTGCCAGCGGGACACCAGTCTATAGCAATCAGCCCCAGCATTTT
TRBJ1-1,TRBV4-3,NA,few,CASSQDARGMNTEAFF,TGCGCCAGCAGCCAAGATGCCAGAGGGATGAACACTGAAGCTTTCTTT
TRBJ2-2,TRBV20-1,NA,few,CSARDFDITGELFF,TGCAGTGCTAGAGATTTCGACATCACCGGGGAGCTGTTTTTT
TRBJ2-5,TRBV6-5,NA,few,CASSLRRLTAETQYF,TGTGCCAGCAGTTTGAGGAGGTTGACAGCAGAGACCCAGTACTTC
TRBJ2-7,TRBV7-9,NA,NA,CASSLVAFGEQYF,TGTGCCAGCAGCTTAGTCGCCTTTGGCGAGCAGTACTTC
TRBJ2-7,TRBV4-1,TRBD2,NA,CASSQDGGGIYEQYF,TGCGCAAGCAGCCAAGATGGGGGGGGGATCTACGAGCAGTACTTC
TRBJ2-3,TRBV14,NA,NA,CASSQRGNLFSDTQYF,TGTGCCAGCAGCCAAAGGGGGAACCTTTTTTCTGATACGCAGTATTTT
TRBJ2-5,TRBV4-2,NA,many,CASSQDPSIGETQYF,TGTGCCAGCAGCCAAGATCCCTCCATAGGGGAGACCCAGTACTTC
TRBJ1-2,TRBV5-1,NA,NA,CASSLAGYYGYTF,TGCGCCAGCAGCTTGGCGGGGTACTATGGCTACACCTTC
TRBJ2-5,TRBV24-1,NA,few,CATSERAGETQYF,TGTGCCACCAGTGAACGGGCGGGGGAGACCCAGTACTTC
TRBJ2-2,TRBV4-2,NA,many,CASSQEQGPTGELFF,TGTGCCAGCAGCCAAGAGCAGGGACCTACCGGGGAGCTGTTTTTT
TRBJ2-1,TRBV4-3,TRBD2,NA,CASSLRSRLAGILSQFF,TGCGCCAGCAGCCTTAGGTCGCGACTAGCGGGAATCCTAAGTCAGTTCTTC
TRBJ1-2,TRBV27,NA,NA,CASSLKGISRGYTF,TGTGCCAGCAGTTTAAAGGGCATCTCCCGGGGCTACACCTTC
TRBJ1-5,TRBV20-1,TRBD1,NA,CSARSWDRGHSQPQHF,TGCAGTGCTAGATCTTGGGACAGGGGGCATTCTCAGCCCCAGCATTTT
TRBJ1-1,TRBV28,NA,few,CASSLLTGNTEAFF,TGTGCCAGCAGTTTACTGACCGGGAACACTGAAGCTTTCTTT
TRBJ1-5,TRBV12-3/TRBV12-4,NA,many,CASSTGWVNQPQHF,TGTGCCAGCAGTACAGGGTGGGTCAATCAGCCCCAGCATTTT
TRBJ2-2,TRBV6-2/TRBV6-3,TRBD2,NA,CASGVAGVNTGELFF,TGTGCCAGCGGCGTAGCGGGAGTGAACACCGGGGAGCTGTTTTTT
TRBJ2-1,TRBV6-2/TRBV6-3,NA,NA,CASANGISYNGQFF,TGTGCCTCAGCTAACGGAATATCCTACAATGGGCAGTTCTTC
TRBJ2-1,TRBV6-5,NA,NA,CASSYQQSYNEQFF,TGTGCCAGCAGTTACCAGCAGTCCTACAATGAGCAGTTCTTC
TRBJ2-1,TRBV24-1,TRBD2,few,CATSDSSGGPYNEQFF,TGTGCCACCAGTGACTCTAGCGGGGGCCCTTACAATGAGCAGTTCTTC
TRBJ2-2,TRBV12-3/TRBV12-4,NA,NA,CASRRWTENTGELFF,TGTGCCAGCAGACGTTGGACGGAGAACACCGGGGAGCTGTTTTTT
TRBJ1-6,TRBV7-6,NA,few,CASSSISGTTNSPLHF,TGTGCCAGCAGCTCGATCTCCGGGACAACCAATTCACCCCTCCACTTT
TRBJ2-7,TRBV27,NA,many,CASSPPGTGIYEQYF,TGTGCCAGCAGTCCGCCCGGGACGGGGATCTACGAGCAGTACTTC
TRBJ2-1,TRBV9,NA,few,CASSPHLSSYNEQFF,TGTGCCAGCAGCCCCCACTTAAGCTCCTACAATGAGCAGTTCTTC
TRBJ2-7,TRBV10-3,TRBD2,many,CAISATAGGSYEQYF,TGTGCCATCAGTGCGACCGCGGGGGGTTCCTACGAGCAGTACTTC
TRBJ2-1,TRBV4-1,NA,few,CASSQVTGPIDNEQFF,TGCGCCAGCAGCCAAGTAACGGGGCCCATTGACAATGAGCAGTTCTTC
TRBJ2-1,TRBV6-5,NA,many,CASKLSSYNEQFF,TGTGCCAGCAAGCTATCGAGTTACAATGAGCAGTTCTTC
TRBJ2-7,TRBV10-3,NA,many,CAISEGWGQYF,TGTGCCATCAGCGAGGGGTGGGGGCAGTACTTC
TRBJ1-1,TRBV27,NA,many,CASSAGRSEAFF,TGTGCCAGCAGCGCTGGGCGATCTGAAGCTTTCTTT
TRBJ1-1,TRBV12-3/TRBV12-4,NA,many,CASSLDKMNTEAFF,TGTGCCAGCAGTTTGGACAAGATGAACACTGAAGCTTTCTTT
TRBJ1-1,TRBV15,NA,NA,CATSRGGLRAFF,TGTGCCACCAGCAGAGGGGGGCTCCGAGCTTTCTTT
TRBJ2-7,TRBV4-3,NA,NA,CASSQETGDSSYEQYF,TGCGCCAGCAGCCAAGAAACGGGGGACAGCTCCTACGAGCAGTACTTC
TRBJ2-1,TRBV6-4,NA,many,CASSPRAGEGNEQFF,TGTGCCAGCAGTCCGAGGGCAGGGGAGGGGAATGAGCAGTTCTTC
TRBJ2-7,TRBV5-1,TRBD2,NA,CASSIDSGSYEQYF,TGCGCCAGCAGCATAGATAGCGGGTCCTACGAGCAGTACTTC